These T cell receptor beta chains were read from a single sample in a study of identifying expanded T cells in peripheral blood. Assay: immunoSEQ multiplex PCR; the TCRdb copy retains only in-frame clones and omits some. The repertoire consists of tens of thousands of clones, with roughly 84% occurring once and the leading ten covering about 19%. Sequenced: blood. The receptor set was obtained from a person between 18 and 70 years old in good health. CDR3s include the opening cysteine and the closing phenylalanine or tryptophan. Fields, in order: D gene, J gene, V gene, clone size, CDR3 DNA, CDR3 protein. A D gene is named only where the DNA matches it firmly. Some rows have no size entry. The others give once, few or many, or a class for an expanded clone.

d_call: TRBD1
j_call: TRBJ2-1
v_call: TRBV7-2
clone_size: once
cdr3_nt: TGTGCCAGCAGCCGTTGGGACAGTGGGATTAACAATGAGCAGTTCTTC
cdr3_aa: CASSRWDSGINNEQFF

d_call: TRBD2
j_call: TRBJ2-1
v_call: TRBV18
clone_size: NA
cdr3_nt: TGTGCCAGCTCCCATGAGGGGACTAGCGATGAGCAGTTCTTC
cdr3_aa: CASSHEGTSDEQFF

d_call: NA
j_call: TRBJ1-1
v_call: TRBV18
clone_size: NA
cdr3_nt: TGTGCCAGCTCACCGGGGGGGGACACTGAAGCTTTCTTT
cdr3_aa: CASSPGGDTEAFF

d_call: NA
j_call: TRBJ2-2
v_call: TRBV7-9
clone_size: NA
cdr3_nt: TGTGCCAGCAGCGAACAGGGTATAAACACCGGGGAGCTGTTTTTT
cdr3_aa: CASSEQGINTGELFF

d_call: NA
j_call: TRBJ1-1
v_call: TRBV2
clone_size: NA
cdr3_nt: TGTGCCAGCGGCGCGTACACTGAAGCTTTCTTT
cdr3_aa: CASGAYTEAFF

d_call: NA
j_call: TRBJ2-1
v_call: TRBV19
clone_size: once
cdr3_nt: TGTGCCAGTACACAGGGCCTACAATCCTCCTACAATGAGCAGTTCTTC
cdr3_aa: CASTQGLQSSYNEQFF

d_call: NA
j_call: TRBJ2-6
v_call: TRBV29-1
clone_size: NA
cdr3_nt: TGCAGCGCCCTCACAGGGTCTGGGGCCAACGTCCTGACTTTC
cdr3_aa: CSALTGSGANVLTF

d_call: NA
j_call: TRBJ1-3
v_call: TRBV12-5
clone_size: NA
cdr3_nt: TGTGCTAGTGGTTTGATCACCAGGGGTGGGCTCTCTGGAAACACCATATATTTT
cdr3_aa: CASGLITRGGLSGNTIYF

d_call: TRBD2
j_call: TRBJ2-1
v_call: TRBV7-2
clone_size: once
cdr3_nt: TGTGCTAGCAGCTTAGATAGCGGGAGCGGCATTGAGCAGTTCTTC
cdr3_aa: CASSLDSGSGIEQFF

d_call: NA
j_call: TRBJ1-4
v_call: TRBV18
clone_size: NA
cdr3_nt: TGTGCCAGCTCACCGGGAGTTATTGAGAGAGAAAAACTGTTTTTT
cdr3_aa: CASSPGVIEREKLFF

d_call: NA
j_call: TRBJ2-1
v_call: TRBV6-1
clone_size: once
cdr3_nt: TGTGCCAGCAGTGACCGTTTCGAGCAGTTCTTC
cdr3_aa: CASSDRFEQFF

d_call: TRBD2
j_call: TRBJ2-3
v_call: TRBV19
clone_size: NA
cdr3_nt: TGTGCCAGTAGTGATCAGGCTAGCGGGAGTTCGGATACGCAGTATTTT
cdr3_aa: CASSDQASGSSDTQYF

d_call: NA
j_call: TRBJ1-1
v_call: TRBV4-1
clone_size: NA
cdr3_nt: TGCGCCAGCAGCCAAGCGACGATAGGGAGGACTGAAGCTTTCTTT
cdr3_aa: CASSQATIGRTEAFF

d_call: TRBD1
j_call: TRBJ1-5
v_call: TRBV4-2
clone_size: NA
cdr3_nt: TGTGCCAGCAGCCAATTCACAGGGGCCGCTCAGCCCCAGCATTTT
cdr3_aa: CASSQFTGAAQPQHF

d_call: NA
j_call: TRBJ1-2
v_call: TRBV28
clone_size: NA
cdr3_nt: TGTGCCAGCAGTCCTGGTCCCTATGGCTACACCTTC
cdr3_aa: CASSPGPYGYTF

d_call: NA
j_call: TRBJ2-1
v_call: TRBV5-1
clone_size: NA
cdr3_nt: TGCGCCAGCAGCTTGGATGGTAGGTCCCTAGTGGGGCAGTTCTTC
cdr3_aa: CASSLDGRSLVGQFF

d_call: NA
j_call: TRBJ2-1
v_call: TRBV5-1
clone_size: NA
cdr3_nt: TGCGCCAGCAGTTCCGGACTTACCACCTACAATGAGCAGTTCTTC
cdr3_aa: CASSSGLTTYNEQFF

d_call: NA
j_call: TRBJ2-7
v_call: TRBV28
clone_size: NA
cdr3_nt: TGTGCCATCACGCGACAGGCCGAGGCCTACGAGCAGTACTTC
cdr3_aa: CAITRQAEAYEQYF

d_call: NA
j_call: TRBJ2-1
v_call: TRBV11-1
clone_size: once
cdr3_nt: TGTGCCAGCAGCTTAACTCCGGGCTCCGGACAAACTGAGCAGTTCTTC
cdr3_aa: CASSLTPGSGQTEQFF

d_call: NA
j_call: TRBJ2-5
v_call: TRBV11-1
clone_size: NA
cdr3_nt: TGTGCCAGCAGCCCCTCACTATGGCAGGGACACCAAGAGACCCAGTACTTC
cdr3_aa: CASSPSLWQGHQETQYF

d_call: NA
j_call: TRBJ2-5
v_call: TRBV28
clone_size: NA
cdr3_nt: TGTGCCAGCAGTGTGGGACCGTTACAAGAGACCCAGTACTTC
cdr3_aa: CASSVGPLQETQYF

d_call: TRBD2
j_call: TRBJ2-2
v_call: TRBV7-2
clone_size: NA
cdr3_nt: TGTGCCAGCACCCGGGGGGGCGGGGAGACCGGGGAGCTGTTTTTT
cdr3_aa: CASTRGGGETGELFF

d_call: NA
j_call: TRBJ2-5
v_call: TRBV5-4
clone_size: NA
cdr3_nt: TGTGCCAGCAGCTTCGCAGGGGAAGAGACCCAGTACTTC
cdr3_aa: CASSFAGEETQYF

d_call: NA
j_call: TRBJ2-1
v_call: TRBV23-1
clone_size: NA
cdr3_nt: TGCGCCAGCAGTCAAGGTAACCAATGCCCGTTCCCCTACAATGAGCAGTTCTTC
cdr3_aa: CASSQGNQCPFPYNEQFF

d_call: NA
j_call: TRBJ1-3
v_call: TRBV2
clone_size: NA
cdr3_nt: TGTGCCAGCAGTAGGGACACCCTCTCTGGAAACACCATATATTTT
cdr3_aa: CASSRDTLSGNTIYF

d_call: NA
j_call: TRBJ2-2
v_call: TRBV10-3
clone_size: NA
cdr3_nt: TGTGCCATCAGTGAGTCGGGAAGCGGAAACACCGGGGAGCTGTTTTTT
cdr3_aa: CAISESGSGNTGELFF

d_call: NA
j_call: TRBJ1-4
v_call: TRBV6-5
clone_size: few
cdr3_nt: TGTGCCAGCAGTTACTCAGGGCCCAATGAAAAACTGTTTTTT
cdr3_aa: CASSYSGPNEKLFF

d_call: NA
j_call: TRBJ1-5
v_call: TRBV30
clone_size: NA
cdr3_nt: TGTGCCTGGAGTGACCAGGGGAATCAGCCCCAGCATTTT
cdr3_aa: CAWSDQGNQPQHF

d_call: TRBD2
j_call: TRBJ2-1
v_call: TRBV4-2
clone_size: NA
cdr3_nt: TGTGCCAGCAGCCAAGATTGGCGGGAGGTATATGAGCAGTTCTTC
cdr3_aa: CASSQDWREVYEQFF

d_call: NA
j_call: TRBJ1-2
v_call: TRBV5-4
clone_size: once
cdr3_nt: TGTGCCAGCAGCTTGGGCGGTCAGGCGACCACTAACTATGGCTACACCTTC
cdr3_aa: CASSLGGQATTNYGYTF

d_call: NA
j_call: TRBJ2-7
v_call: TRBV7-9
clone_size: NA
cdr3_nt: TGTGCCAGCAGCTTGAACTACGAGCAGTACTTC
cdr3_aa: CASSLNYEQYF

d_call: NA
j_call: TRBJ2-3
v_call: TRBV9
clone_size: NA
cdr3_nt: TGTGCCAGCAGCGTACTGGCGGGGTCCAGTGATACGCAGTATTTT
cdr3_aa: CASSVLAGSSDTQYF

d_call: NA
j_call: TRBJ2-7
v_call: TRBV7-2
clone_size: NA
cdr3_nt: TGTGCCAGCAGCTCACCCCTCTCAGGGACCTTGTACGAGCAGTACTTC
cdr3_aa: CASSSPLSGTLYEQYF

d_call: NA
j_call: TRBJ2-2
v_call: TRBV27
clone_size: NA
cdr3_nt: TGTGCCAGCAGTTTAGGGTTGGGAGCGAACACCGGGGAGCTGTTTTTT
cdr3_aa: CASSLGLGANTGELFF

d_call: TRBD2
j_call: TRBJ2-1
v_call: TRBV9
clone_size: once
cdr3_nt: TGTGCCAGCAGCTCTGACCCACTCATACTAGCGGGAGTCTCGAATGAGCAGTTCTTC
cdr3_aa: CASSSDPLILAGVSNEQFF

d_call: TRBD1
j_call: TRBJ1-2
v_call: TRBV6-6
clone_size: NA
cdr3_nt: TGTGCCAGCAGTCCAACAGGGGGCTATGGCTACACCTTC
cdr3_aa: CASSPTGGYGYTF

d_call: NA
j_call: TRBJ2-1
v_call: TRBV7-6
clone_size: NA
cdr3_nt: TGTGCCAGCAGCTCCCCCGGGCGGGGAGGTGAGCAGTTCTTC
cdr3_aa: CASSSPGRGGEQFF

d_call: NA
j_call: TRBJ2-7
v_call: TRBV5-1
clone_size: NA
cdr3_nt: TGCGCCAGCAGCTTGGCCGTAGTGAGTACGGTCGACGAGCAGTACTTC
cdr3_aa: CASSLAVVSTVDEQYF

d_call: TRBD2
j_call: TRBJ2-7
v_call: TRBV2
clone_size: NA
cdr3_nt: TGTGCCAGCAGTTTGACTAGCGCGGCCTACGAGCAGTACTTC
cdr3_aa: CASSLTSAAYEQYF

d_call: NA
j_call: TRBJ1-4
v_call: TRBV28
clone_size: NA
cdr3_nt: TGTGCCAGCAGTTGGGTAGAAAAACTGTTTTTT
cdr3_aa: CASSWVEKLFF

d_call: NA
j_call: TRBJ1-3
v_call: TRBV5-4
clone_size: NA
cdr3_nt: TGTGCCAGCAGCCCTGACAGTTCTGGAAACACCATATATTTT
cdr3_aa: CASSPDSSGNTIYF

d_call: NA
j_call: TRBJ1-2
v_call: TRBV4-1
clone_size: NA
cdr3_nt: TGCGCCAGCAGCAAAACCCGGGGGAGCTATGGCTACACCTTC
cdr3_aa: CASSKTRGSYGYTF

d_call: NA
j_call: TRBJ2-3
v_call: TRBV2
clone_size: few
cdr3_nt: TGTGCCAGCCAAGGCAGGAGCACAGATACGCAGTATTTT
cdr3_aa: CASQGRSTDTQYF

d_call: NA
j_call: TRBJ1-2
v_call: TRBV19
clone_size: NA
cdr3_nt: TGTGCCAGTAGTATAGATCAGCGCGGGGACTATGGCTACACCTTC
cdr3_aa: CASSIDQRGDYGYTF

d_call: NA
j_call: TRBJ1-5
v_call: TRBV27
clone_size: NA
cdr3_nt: TGTGCCAGCAGTTTATCGGAAAATCAGCCCCAGCATTTT
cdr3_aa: CASSLSENQPQHF

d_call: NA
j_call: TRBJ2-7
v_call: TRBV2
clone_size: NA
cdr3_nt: TGTGCCAGTTATCGATCACAATACTACGAGCAGTACTTC
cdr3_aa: CASYRSQYYEQYF

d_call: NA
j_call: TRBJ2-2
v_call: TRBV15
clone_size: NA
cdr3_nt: TGTGCCACCAGCAGAGATCCCACCGGGGAGCTGTTTTTT
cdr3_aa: CATSRDPTGELFF

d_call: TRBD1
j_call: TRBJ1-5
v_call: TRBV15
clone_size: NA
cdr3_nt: TGTGCCACCAGCACCGAGACAGGGTATCAGCCCCAGCATTTT
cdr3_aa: CATSTETGYQPQHF

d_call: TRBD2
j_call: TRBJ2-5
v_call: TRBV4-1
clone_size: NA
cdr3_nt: TGCGCCAGCAGCCTATTAGCGGGAGCGCCAGAGACCCAGTACTTC
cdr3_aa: CASSLLAGAPETQYF

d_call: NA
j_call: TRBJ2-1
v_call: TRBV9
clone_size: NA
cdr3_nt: TGTGCCAGCAGCGCGGGGGTGAGCTCCTACAATGAGCAGTTCTTC
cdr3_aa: CASSAGVSSYNEQFF

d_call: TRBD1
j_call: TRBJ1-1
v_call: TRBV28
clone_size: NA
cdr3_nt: TGTGCCAGCAGAAATCAGGGACAGGGTCTCGCTGAAGCTTTCTTT
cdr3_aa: CASRNQGQGLAEAFF

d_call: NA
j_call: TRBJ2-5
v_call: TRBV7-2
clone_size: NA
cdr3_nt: TGTGCCAGCAGCCCTCTCTTTGAGACCCAGTACTTC
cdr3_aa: CASSPLFETQYF

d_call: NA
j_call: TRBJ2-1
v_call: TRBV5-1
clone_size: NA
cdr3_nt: TGCGCCAGCAGCTTGGAGGCGGACAATGAGCAGTTCTTC
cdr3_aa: CASSLEADNEQFF

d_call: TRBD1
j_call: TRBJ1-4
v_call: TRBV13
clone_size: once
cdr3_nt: TGTGCCAGCAGCCAAAGGGGACAGGGTTGGGCTAATGAAAAACTGTTTTTT
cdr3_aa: CASSQRGQGWANEKLFF

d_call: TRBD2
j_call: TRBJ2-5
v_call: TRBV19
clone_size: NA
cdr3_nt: TGTGCCAGTAGTATCTCAGCGGGAAGCGAGACCCAGTACTTC
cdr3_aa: CASSISAGSETQYF